This T cell receptor (beta chain) was recovered during a study of identical twins. This clonotype came up many times. Trimming cost V 3 bases and J 2 bases, with 8 bases left between them. The germline V gene has CDR1 SQVTM and CDR2 ANQGSEA. The CDR3 length is 12 residues. TCRdb re-called the 5' RACE reads through MiXCR, storing one row per CDR3 protein. The repertoire includes 280,000 or so distinct CDR3 sequences, 8% to 9% of them detected once, and more than 2% sits in the top ten. This sample also appeared in a second study, on yellow fever vaccine responses in identical twins.

V usage is TRBV29-1 and J usage is TRBJ2-7, with D uncertain. Sequenced input: memory (CD45RO+) T cells sorted from blood. The receptor was derived from a woman in her late teens or twenties in good health. In nucleotides, the CDR3 is TGCAGCGTTGAGGCCGAGACCTACGAGCAGTACTTC. Its translation is CSVEAETYEQYF.